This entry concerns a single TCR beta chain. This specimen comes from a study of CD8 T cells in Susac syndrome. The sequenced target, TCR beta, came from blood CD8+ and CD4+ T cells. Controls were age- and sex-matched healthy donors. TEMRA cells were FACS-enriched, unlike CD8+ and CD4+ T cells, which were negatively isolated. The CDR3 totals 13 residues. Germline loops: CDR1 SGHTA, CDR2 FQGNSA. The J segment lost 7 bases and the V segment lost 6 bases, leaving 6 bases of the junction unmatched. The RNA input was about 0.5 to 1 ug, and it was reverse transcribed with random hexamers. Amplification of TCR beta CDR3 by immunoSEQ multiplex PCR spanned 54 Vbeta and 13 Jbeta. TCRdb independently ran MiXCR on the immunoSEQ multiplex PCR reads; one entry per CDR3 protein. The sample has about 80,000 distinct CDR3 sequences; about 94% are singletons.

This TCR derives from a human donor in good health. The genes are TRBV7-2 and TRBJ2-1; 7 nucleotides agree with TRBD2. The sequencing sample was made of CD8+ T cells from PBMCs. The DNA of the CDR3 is TGTGCCAGCAGGTCCGGGAGGATGAATGAGCAGTTCTTC. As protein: CASRSGRMNEQFF.